A single T cell receptor beta chain is shown here with its context. Its antigen is not known. The sample belongs to a study of lymphopenia after photon versus proton radiotherapy. Profiled with immunoSEQ multiplex PCR; TCRdb holds only in-frame clones, not every one. This table has 50,000 to 75,000 clones, about 90% appearing once. Regarding the study as a whole: Oligoclonal CD8+ Temra expansion after nadir drove photon patients' diversity drop. In patients who died, overall survival fell as post-nadir TCR diversity dropped more.

The sequencing here drew on peripheral blood, taken from a patient treated with photon-based radiotherapy. The clonotype was recovered from a man between 40 and 49 years old with gastric cancer.

The CDR3 sequence is CASSLRKPRSGGYTF. In DNA, the CDR3 is TGTGCCAGCAGTTTACGGAAGCCGCGGTCAGGTGGCTACACCTTC. The chain joins TRBV27 to TRBJ1-2; D gene ambiguous. This CDR3 is built from 15 residues. Per the germline V gene, CDR1 is MNHEY and CDR2 is SMNVEV (reference sequence). Between the trimmed V and J ends, which lost 2 bases and 7 bases, there was a span of 17 bases.